This TCR beta chain stems from a study of control samples from healthy donors and cancer patients. Data came from immunoSEQ multiplex PCR; TCRdb stores just in-frame clones and leaves some out. The sample gives approximately 97,000 clones, just over 90% of which show up once; 2% to 3% is in the top ten. This sequence originates from a woman aged 18-30 years in good health. Sequenced sample: blood.

The CDR3 loop reads CATSRAARVTDTQYF. CDR3 bases: TGTGCCACCAGCAGAGCGGCCAGGGTGACAGATACGCAGTATTTT. The V and J genes are TRBV15 and TRBJ2-3, with D perhaps TRBD1 (5 bases). Germline V CDR1 and CDR2: LNHNV, YYDKDF (reference sequence). This CDR3 region has 15 residues. Deletions cut 1 base from V and 3 bases from J, with 11 bases between.